This record covers a single T cell receptor (beta chain). The method was immunoSEQ multiplex PCR; TCRdb's version includes in-frame clones alone and lacks a portion of them. The data show 120,000 to 150,000 clones, around 82% seen once. Germline V CDR1 and CDR2: SEHNR, FQNEAQ (reference sequence). V was pared by 4 bases and J by 3 bases, with 3 bases of the junction left unmatched. The CDR3 length is 14 residues. The sample originates from a study of blood T cell repertoires in COVID-19. Study as a whole: The recovered donors of Cohort 3 showed two negative PCRs, clearance, or symptom resolution. Nucleic acid was either cDNA or gDNA, and it came from T cells, B-cell-depleted T cells, or PBMCs.

This rearrangement joins TRBV7-9 to TRBJ2-5; 9 nucleotides agree with TRBD1. The receptor was isolated from a man aged 45-60 years in a cohort exposed to, infected with or recovered from COVID-19 (not recorded which). The sequenced sample was PBMCs or T cells enriched from blood (not recorded which). The chain's CDR3 is CASSSTGGKETQYF. CDR3 sequence (DNA): TGTGCCAGCAGCTCGACAGGGGGAAAAGAGACCCAGTACTTC.